The 25 T cell receptor beta chains listed next were all sequenced from one sample in a study of early T cells in non-severe SARS-CoV-2 infection. TCRdb re-called the 5' RACE reads with MiXCR, one entry per CDR3 protein. The sample lists tens of thousands of distinct CDR3 sequences, roughly 15% occurring once. Sample: whole blood, taken at baseline. Receptors were obtained from an adult who was a healthcare worker with PCR-confirmed SARS-CoV-2 infection or an uninfected control (not recorded which).

This clonotype was picked up many times. A junction boundary mismatches the germline segment, possibly from a read error. This sequence joins TRBV20-1 and TRBJ2-1; D is undetermined. CDR1 and CDR2 from the germline V gene are DFQATT and SNEGSKA (reference sequence). This CDR3 has 11 residues. The CDR3 DNA is TGCAGGGCTAGAGAGGACGTTGAGCAGTTCTTC. It specifies CRAREDVEQFF.

The table lists this clonotype with many counts. V gene TRBV20-1 combines with J gene TRBJ2-5; D is ambiguous. CDR3 length equals 12 residues. Germline CDR1 DFQATT, CDR2 SNEGSKA (reference sequence). The ends were cut back, 5 bases at V and 5 bases at J, with 12 bases in the middle. The CDR3 DNA follows: TGCAGTGCTTTTAGTAATGCGGAGACCCAGTACTTC. As protein: CSAFSNAETQYF.

The chain joins TRBV20-1 to TRBJ1-1, with D unclear. Per germline, CDR1 DFQATT and CDR2 SNEGSKA (reference sequence). V was cut by 1 base and J by 2 bases, with 8 bases left in between. The CDR3 is made up of 13 amino acids. Here the CDR3 reads CSARGPGNTEAFF. CDR3 DNA: TGCAGTGCTAGAGGTCCGGGTAACACTGAAGCTTTCTTT.

Many counts were recorded for this clonotype. V and J are TRBV28 and TRBJ2-3; D may be TRBD1 (5 bases). Germline CDR1 reads MDHEN; CDR2 reads SYDVKM. The ends were cut back, 6 bases at V and 1 base at J, with 11 bases in the middle. The CDR3 runs to 14 residues. The CDR3: CASSQGVRTDTQYF. CDR3 DNA sequence: TGTGCCAGCAGCCAGGGTGTCCGCACAGATACGCAGTATTTT. Filled out from reference TRBV28 and TRBJ2-3, the complete variable domain reads DVKVTQSSRYLVKRTGEKVFLECVQDMDHENMFWYRQDPGLGLRLIYFSYDVKMKEKGDIPEGYSVSREKKERFSLILESASTNQTSMYLCASSQGVRTDTQYFGPGTRLTVL.

This clonotype was seen more than once but under ten times. This chain links TRBV20-1 with TRBJ2-1, with D unresolved. V shed 5 bases and J shed 0 bases, with 14 bases lying between them. The CDR3 spans 15 residues. Looked up from germline, CDR1 is DFQATT and CDR2 is SNEGSKA (reference sequence). The CDR3 bases are TGCAGTGCTCGACTCCTTACAAGCTCCTACAATGAGCAGTTCTTC. Translated, it gives CSARLLTSSYNEQFF.

The chain's CDR3 is CSAMGAAGKTEAFF. The CDR3 nucleotides read TGCAGTGCTATGGGGGCGGCTGGGAAAACTGAAGCTTTCTTT. This chain connects TRBV20-1 to TRBJ1-1, with D perhaps matching TRBD1 (6 bases). Germline CDR1 and CDR2: DFQATT and SNEGSKA (reference sequence). The CDR3 runs to 14 residues. Trimming removed 4 bases at V and 5 bases at J, with 17 bases between.

The table lists this clonotype with a few counts. The chain carries TRBV20-1 and TRBJ1-1; D uncertain. The CDR3 loop spans 16 amino acids. The V gene lost 2 bases and the J gene lost 8 bases, with 24 bases spanning the gap. CDR1 is DFQATT and CDR2 is SNEGSKA in the germline V gene (reference sequence). The CDR3 region is CSARQDEQLSTMEAFF. CDR3 nucleotides: TGCAGTGCTAGACAAGACGAACAGCTTTCGACGATGGAAGCTTTCTTT.

This clonotype has a count of ten or more. The chain carries TRBV27 and TRBJ1-1, with a possible D match to TRBD1 (6 bases). V was cut by 0 bases and J by 4 bases, with 9 bases left in between. The CDR3 is 14 residues long. Germline lookup yields CDR1 MNHEY and CDR2 SMNVEV (reference sequence). CDR3 in amino acids: CASSLSRGGTEAFF. The CDR3 bases are TGTGCCAGCAGTTTATCCAGGGGTGGCACTGAAGCTTTCTTT.

This clonotype was observed a few times. This chain links TRBV28 with TRBJ2-7, with TRBD1 matching 8 bases. The V and J ends lost 5 bases and 4 bases, in that order; junction bases with no gene match: 4. CDR1 and CDR2 (germline): MDHEN, SYDVKM. The CDR3 spans 13 residues. The CDR3 reads CASSRQGPYEQYF. CDR3 in DNA: TGTGCCAGCAGTCGACAGGGGCCGTACGAGCAGTACTTC.

This clonotype turned up a few times. The CDR3, as DNA: TGTGCCAGCAGCTTGGATTGGCTAGCGGGGGTCGAGCAGTACTTC. Amino acid sequence: CASSLDWLAGVEQYF. The chain has TRBV5-5 and TRBJ2-7; 10 bases agree with TRBD2. Germline V gives CDR1 SGHKS, CDR2 YYEKEE (reference sequence). Germline trimming cut 0 bases from V and 6 bases from J; bases unmatched to any gene: 6. The CDR3 runs 15 residues.

The chain combines TRBV7-9 with TRBJ2-1, with D tentatively TRBD1 (5 bases). The V gene lost 7 bases and the J gene lost 7 bases, with 14 bases spanning the gap. Germline loops: CDR1 SEHNR, CDR2 FQNEAQ (reference sequence). CDR3 length equals 13 residues. This chain's CDR3 is CASTLSAGNEQFF. The CDR3 region has the DNA TGTGCCAGCACCCTCTCCGCAGGGAATGAGCAGTTCTTC. The full variable domain, in which reference TRBV7-9 and TRBJ2-1 provide the parts outside the CDR3, is DTGVSQNPRHKITKRGQNVTFRCDPISEHNRLYWYRQTLGQGPEFLTYFQNEAQLEKSRLLSDRFSAERPKGSFSTLEIQRTEQGDSAMYLCASTLSAGNEQFFGPGTRLTVL.

This clonotype was seen at least ten times. The V and J genes are TRBV6-6 and TRBJ1-1; D is undetermined. The CDR3 loop spans 15 amino acids. The V end lost 6 bases, the J end lost 4 bases, and 18 bases lay between the germline ends. CDR1 MNHNY and CDR2 SVGAGI come from the germline V gene (reference sequence). CDR3 loop: CASRLLREGGTEAFF. The CDR3 DNA reads TGTGCCAGCAGACTCCTGCGGGAGGGCGGCACTGAAGCTTTCTTT.

This clonotype was counted only a few times. This rearrangement joins TRBV2 to TRBJ2-3; D is undetermined. Germline V CDR1 and CDR2: SNHLY, FYNNEI. V was shortened by 5 bases and J by 4 bases, with 7 bases between the two germline ends. CDR3 length: 12 residues. The CDR3 nucleotides read TGTGCCAGCAGTAACTTCGCAGATACGCAGTATTTT. Amino acid sequence: CASSNFADTQYF.

This chain links TRBV20-1 with TRBJ2-7, with 13 bases aligning to TRBD2. Germline V gene lookup returns CDR1 DFQATT and CDR2 SNEGSKA (reference sequence). The CDR3 loop spans 16 amino acids. V gave up 0 bases and J gave up 3 bases; unmatched junction bases: 5. CDR3 nucleotides: TGCAGTGCTAGAGATCGGACTAGCGGGAGTCACTACGAGCAGTACTTC. Translation: CSARDRTSGSHYEQYF.

This clonotype was counted a few times. The chain carries TRBV6-2 or TRBV6-3 and TRBJ2-7; D remains unclear. CDR3 size: 12 residues. Looked up from germline, CDR1 is MNHEY and CDR2 is SVGEGT. V lost 7 bases, J lost 3 bases, and 10 bases lay in between. DNA for the CDR3: TGTGCCAGCACCAATAGCCTCTACGAGCAGTACTTC. Amino acids: CASTNSLYEQYF.

This clonotype turned up a few times. The chain couples TRBV24-1 to TRBJ2-5; D perhaps matches TRBD1 (5 bases). Germline loops: CDR1 KGHDR, CDR2 SFDVKD. The CDR3 is 13 amino acids. Trimming left V 0 bases short and J 7 bases short, with 8 bases between. This CDR3 is CATSDLTGRTQYF. DNA of the CDR3: TGTGCCACCAGTGATTTGACAGGTCGGACCCAGTACTTC.

This clonotype was found many times. This chain connects TRBV5-1 to TRBJ2-3; TRBD2 matches at 9 bases. The CDR3 runs to 17 residues. Germline CDR1 is SGHRS and CDR2 is YFSETQ. The V and J ends lost 0 bases and 6 bases, in that order; junction bases with no gene match: 11. This CDR3 reads CASSLEFRASGKDTQYF. The CDR3 coding sequence is TGCGCCAGCAGCTTGGAATTTCGGGCTAGCGGGAAGGATACGCAGTATTTT.

This clonotype was counted only a few times. The V call is TRBV7-9, the J call TRBJ2-7; TRBD2 matches at 7 bases. Germline CDR1 and CDR2: SEHNR and FQNEAQ (reference sequence). Trimming removed 1 base from V and 5 bases from J; junction bases left unmatched: 5. This CDR3 has 14 residues. The DNA for the CDR3 is TGTGCCAGCAGCTTAGACGGGAGGAGGAACGAGCAGTACTTC. This translates into CASSLDGRRNEQYF.

The rearrangement links TRBV6-1 to TRBJ1-5; no clear D. This CDR3 contains 16 residues. Per the germline V gene, CDR1 is MNHNS and CDR2 is SASEGT. V was cut by 0 bases and J by 2 bases, with 11 bases left in between. DNA for the CDR3: TGTGCCAGCAGTGAAGCGCCCGGGATAGGCAATCAGCCCCAGCATTTT. This codes for CASSEAPGIGNQPQHF.

This clonotype was picked up many times. The V and J genes are TRBV7-9 and TRBJ2-1, with 11 bases matching TRBD1. This CDR3 contains 15 residues. CDR1 and CDR2 from the germline V gene are SEHNR and FQNEAQ (reference sequence). V lost 4 bases, J lost 2 bases, and 1 base stayed unmatched. The CDR3 loop is CASSSGQGAYNEQFF. For the CDR3, the DNA is TGTGCCAGCAGCTCGGGACAGGGGGCCTACAATGAGCAGTTCTTC.

The chain links TRBV7-2 to TRBJ2-2; D may be TRBD1 (5 bases). CDR1 SGHTA and CDR2 FQGNSA come from the germline V gene. This CDR3 is built from 16 residues. V lost 1 base to trimming and J lost 0 bases, with 9 bases between them. In DNA form, the CDR3 reads TGTGCCAGCAGCTTAGTGGGCAGGGCGAACACCGGGGAGCTGTTTTTT. Its protein is CASSLVGRANTGELFF.

This clonotype was found a few times. This sequence joins TRBV10-1 and TRBJ1-4; weak D call: TRBD1 (5 bases). The CDR3 has 13 amino acids. Per the germline V gene, CDR1 is WNHNN and CDR2 is SYGVQD (reference sequence). V shed 6 bases and J shed 5 bases, with 10 bases lying between them. CDR3 nucleotide sequence: TGCGCCAGCAGGCCCGAGGGGAATGAAAAACTGTTTTTT. It is translated as CASRPEGNEKLFF.

The CDR3 DNA reads TGCGCCAGCAGTTACCGGGACAGGGCTGTGGATGAGCAGTTCTTC. It specifies CASSYRDRAVDEQFF. The rearrangement links TRBV5-1 to TRBJ2-1; 9 bases are shared with TRBD1. Germline V gene data show CDR1 as SGHRS and CDR2 as YFSETQ. With 5 bases clipped from V and 8 bases from J, the junction kept 11 bases outside the gene matches. This CDR3 has 15 amino acids.

This clonotype has more than one count but fewer than ten. This chain links TRBV30 with TRBJ1-5, with D unresolved. CDR1 is GTSNPN, CDR2 SVGIG, per germline (reference sequence). The V gene lost 2 bases and the J gene lost 0 bases, with 5 bases spanning the gap. The CDR3 covers 13 residues. The CDR3 DNA reads TGTGCCTGGAGTTTTACTAGCAATCAGCCCCAGCATTTT. Translated, it gives CAWSFTSNQPQHF.

The chain carries TRBV10-3 and TRBJ2-3; TRBD2 might be the D (6 bases). Trimming left V 8 bases short and J 4 bases short, with 7 bases between. The CDR3 is made up of 11 amino acids. CDR1 ENHRY and CDR2 SYGVKD come from the germline V gene. The CDR3 DNA reads as TGTGCCATCGGGGGGTCAGATACGCAGTATTTT. Protein: CAIGGSDTQYF.